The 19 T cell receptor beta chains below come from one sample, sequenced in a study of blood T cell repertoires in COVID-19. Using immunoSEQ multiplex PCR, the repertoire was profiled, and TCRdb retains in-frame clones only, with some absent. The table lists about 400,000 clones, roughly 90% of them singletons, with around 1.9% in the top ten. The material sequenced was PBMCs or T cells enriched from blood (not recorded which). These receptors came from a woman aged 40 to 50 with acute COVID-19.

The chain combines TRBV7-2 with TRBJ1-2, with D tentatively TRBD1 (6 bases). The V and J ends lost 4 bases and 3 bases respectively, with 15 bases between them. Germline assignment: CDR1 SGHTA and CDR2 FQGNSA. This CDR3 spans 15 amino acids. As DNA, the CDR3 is TGTGCCAGCAGCTGGCGATTGACAGGCCACTATGGCTACACCTTC. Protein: CASSWRLTGHYGYTF.

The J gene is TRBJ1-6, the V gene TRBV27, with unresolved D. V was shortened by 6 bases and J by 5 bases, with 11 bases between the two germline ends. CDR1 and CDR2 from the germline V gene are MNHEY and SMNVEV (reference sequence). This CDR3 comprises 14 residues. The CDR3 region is CASRLNYDNSPLHF. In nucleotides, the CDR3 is TGTGCCAGCAGGTTAAATTATGATAATTCACCCCTCCACTTT.

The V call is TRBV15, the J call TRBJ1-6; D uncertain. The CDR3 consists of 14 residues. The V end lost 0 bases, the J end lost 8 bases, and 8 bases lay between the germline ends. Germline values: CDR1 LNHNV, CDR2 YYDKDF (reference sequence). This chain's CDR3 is CATSRDGADSPLHF. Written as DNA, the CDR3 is TGTGCCACCAGCAGAGATGGAGCCGATTCACCCCTCCACTTT.

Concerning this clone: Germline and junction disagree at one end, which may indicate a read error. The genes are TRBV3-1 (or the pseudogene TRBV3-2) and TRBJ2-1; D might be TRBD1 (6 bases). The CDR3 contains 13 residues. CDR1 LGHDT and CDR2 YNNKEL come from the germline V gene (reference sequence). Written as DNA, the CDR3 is TGTGCCAGCAGTCAAGCCCCCCAGACAGGGCAGTTCTTC. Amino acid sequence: CASSQAPQTGQFF.

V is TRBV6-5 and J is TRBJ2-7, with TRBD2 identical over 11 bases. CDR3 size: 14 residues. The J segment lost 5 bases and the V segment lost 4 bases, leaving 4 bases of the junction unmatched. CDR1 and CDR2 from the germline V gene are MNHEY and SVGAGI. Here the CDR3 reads CASSSSGGRDEQYF. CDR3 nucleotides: TGTGCCAGCAGTTCTAGCGGGGGGCGGGACGAGCAGTACTTC.

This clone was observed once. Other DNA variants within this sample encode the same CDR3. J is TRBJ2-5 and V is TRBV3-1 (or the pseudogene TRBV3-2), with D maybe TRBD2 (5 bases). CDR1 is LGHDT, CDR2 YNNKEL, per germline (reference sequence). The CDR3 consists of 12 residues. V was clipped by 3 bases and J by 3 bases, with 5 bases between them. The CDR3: CASSQGEETQYF. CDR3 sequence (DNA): TGTGCCAGCAGCCAGGGAGAAGAGACCCAGTACTTC.

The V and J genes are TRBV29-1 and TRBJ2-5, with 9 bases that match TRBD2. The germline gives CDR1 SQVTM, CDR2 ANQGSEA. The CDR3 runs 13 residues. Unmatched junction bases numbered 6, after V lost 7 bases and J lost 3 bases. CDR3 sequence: CSARAGGKETQYF. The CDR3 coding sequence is TGCAGCGCTAGAGCGGGGGGCAAAGAGACCCAGTACTTC.

The CDR3 region is CASSQRGGGTDTQYF. The CDR3 DNA sequence: TGTGCCAGCAGCCAACGGGGGGGCGGCACAGATACGCAGTATTTT. The J gene is TRBJ2-3, the V gene TRBV3-1 (or the pseudogene TRBV3-2); 8 bases line up with TRBD2. CDR1 and CDR2 from the germline V gene are LGHDT and YNNKEL (reference sequence). This CDR3 is 15 amino acids long. Losses at the gene ends were 2 bases for V and 1 base for J; bases not matched to a gene: 2.

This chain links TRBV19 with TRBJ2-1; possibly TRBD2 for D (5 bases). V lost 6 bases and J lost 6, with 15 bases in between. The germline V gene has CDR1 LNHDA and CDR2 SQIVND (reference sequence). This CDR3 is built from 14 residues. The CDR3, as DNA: TGTGCCAGTAGCCTCCGAGGGTCGCCCAATGAGCAGTTCTTC. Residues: CASSLRGSPNEQFF.

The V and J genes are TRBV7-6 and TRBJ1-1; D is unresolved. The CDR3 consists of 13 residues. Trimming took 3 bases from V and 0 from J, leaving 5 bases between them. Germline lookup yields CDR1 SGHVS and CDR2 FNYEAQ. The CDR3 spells CASSFDMNTEAFF. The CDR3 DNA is TGTGCCAGCAGCTTTGACATGAACACTGAAGCTTTCTTT.

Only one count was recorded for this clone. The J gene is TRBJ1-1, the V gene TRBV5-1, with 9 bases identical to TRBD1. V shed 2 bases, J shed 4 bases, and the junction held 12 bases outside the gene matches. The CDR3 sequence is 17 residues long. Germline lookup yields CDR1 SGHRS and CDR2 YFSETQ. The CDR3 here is CASSLMYPGQGSTEAFF. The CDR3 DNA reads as TGCGCCAGCAGCTTAATGTATCCGGGACAGGGTAGCACTGAAGCTTTCTTT.

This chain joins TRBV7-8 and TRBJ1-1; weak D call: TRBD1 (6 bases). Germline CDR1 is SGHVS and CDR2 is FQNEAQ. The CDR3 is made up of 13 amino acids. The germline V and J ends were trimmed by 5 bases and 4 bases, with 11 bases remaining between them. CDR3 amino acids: CASSPNRATEAFF. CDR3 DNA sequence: TGTGCCAGCAGCCCAAACAGGGCCACTGAAGCTTTCTTT.

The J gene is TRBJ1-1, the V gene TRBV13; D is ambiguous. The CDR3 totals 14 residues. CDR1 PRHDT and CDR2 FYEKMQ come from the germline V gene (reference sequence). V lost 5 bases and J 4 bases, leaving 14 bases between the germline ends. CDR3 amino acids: CASSRGPFGTEAFF. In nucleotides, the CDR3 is TGTGCCAGCAGCCGCGGTCCGTTCGGCACTGAAGCTTTCTTT. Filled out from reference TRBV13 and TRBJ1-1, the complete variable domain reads AAGVIQSPRHLIKEKRETATLKCYPIPRHDTVYWYQQGPGQDPQFLISFYEKMQSDKGSIPDRFSAQQFSDYHSELNMSSLELGDSALYFCASSRGPFGTEAFFGQGTRLTVV.

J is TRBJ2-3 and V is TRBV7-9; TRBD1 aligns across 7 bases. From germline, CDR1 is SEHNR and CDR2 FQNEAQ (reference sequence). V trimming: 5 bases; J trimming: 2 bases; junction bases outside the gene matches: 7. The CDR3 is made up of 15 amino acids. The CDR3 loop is CASSHDRANTDTQYF. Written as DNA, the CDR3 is TGTGCCAGCAGCCATGACAGGGCCAACACAGATACGCAGTATTTT.

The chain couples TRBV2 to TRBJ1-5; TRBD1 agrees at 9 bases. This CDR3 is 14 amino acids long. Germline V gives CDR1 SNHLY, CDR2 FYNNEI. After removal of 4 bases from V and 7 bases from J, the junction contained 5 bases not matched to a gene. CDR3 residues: CASSGGTGGQPQHF. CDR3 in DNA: TGTGCCAGCAGTGGGGGAACAGGGGGCCAGCCCCAGCATTTT. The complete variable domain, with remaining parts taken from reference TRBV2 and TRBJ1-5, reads EPEVTQTPSHQVTQMGQEVILRCVPISNHLYFYWYRQILGQKVEFLVSFYNNEISEKSEIFDDQFSVERPDGSNFTLKIRSTKLEDSAMYFCASSGGTGGQPQHFGDGTRLSIL.

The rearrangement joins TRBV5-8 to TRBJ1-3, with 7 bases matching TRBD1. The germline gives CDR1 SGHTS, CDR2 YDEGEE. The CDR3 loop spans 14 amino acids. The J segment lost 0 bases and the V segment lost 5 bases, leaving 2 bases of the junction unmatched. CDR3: CASSRTGSGNTIYF. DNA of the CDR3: TGTGCCAGCAGTCGGACAGGCTCTGGAAACACCATATATTTT.

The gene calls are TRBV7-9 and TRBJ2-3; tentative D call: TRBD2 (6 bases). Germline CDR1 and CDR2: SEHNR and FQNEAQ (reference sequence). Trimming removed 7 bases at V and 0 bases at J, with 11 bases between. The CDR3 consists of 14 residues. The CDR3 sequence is CASTAGTSTDTQYF. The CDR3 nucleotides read TGTGCCAGCACCGCCGGGACTAGCACAGATACGCAGTATTTT.

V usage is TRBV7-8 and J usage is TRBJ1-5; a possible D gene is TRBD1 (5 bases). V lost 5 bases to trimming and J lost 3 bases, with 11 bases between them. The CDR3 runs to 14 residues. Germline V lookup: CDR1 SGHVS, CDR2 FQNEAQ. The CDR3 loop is CASSPDRVNQPQHF. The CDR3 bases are TGTGCCAGCAGCCCTGACAGAGTCAATCAGCCCCAGCATTTT.

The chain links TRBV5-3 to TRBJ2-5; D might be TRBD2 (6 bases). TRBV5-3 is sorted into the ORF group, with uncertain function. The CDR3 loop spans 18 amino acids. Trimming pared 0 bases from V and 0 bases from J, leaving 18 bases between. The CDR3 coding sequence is TGTGCCAGAAGCTTGGGTATCGTGACGGGAGCTTACCAAGAGACCCAGTACTTC. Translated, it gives CARSLGIVTGAYQETQYF.